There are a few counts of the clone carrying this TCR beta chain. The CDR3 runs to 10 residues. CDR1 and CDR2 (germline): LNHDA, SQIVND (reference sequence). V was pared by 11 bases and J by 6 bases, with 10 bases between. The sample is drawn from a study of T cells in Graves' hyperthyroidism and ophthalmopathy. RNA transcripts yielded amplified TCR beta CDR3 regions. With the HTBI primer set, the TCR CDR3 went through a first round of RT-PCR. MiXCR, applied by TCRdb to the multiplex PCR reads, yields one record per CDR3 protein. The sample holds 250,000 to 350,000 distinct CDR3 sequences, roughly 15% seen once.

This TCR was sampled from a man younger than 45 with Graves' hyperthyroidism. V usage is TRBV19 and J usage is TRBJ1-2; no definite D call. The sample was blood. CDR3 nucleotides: TGTGCCTCCGGGATCGATGGCTACACCTTC. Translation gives CASGIDGYTF.